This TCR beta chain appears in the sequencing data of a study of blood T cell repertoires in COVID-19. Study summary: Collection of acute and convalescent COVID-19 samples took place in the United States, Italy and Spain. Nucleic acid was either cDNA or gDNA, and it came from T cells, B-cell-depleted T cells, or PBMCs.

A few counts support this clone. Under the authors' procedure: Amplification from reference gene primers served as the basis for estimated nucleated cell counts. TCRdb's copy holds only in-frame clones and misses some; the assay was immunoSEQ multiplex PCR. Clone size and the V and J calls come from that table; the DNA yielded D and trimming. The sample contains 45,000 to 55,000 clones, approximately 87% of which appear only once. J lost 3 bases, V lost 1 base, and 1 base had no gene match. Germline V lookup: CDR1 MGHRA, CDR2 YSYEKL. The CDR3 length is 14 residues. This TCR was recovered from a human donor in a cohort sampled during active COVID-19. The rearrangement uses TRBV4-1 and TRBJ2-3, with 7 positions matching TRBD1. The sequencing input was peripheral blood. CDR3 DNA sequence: TGCGCCAGCAGCCAAGGGACAGGAACAGATACGCAGTATTTT. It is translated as CASSQGTGTDTQYF.